The sequence of this T cell receptor beta chain was determined in a study of identical twins. Each CDR3 protein gets one entry after TCRdb re-called the 5' RACE reads with MiXCR. Counted here are 400,000 to 600,000 distinct CDR3 sequences, more than 20% occurring once; the ten biggest clones make up 0.45% to 0.5%. The CDR3 has 16 amino acids. Trimming took 5 bases from V and 5 from J; bases not matched to a gene: 9. The sample also formed part of further work on yellow fever vaccine responses in identical twins.

The sequenced sample consisted of CD4+ T cells sorted from blood. The source is a woman aged 18-29 years in good health. This rearrangement joins TRBV12-3 or TRBV12-4 to TRBJ1-6; TRBD1 aligns across 7 bases. As DNA, the CDR3 is TGTGCCAGCAGTCACGGACAGGAGCTTAATAATTCACCCCTCCACTTT. It translates to CASSHGQELNNSPLHF.